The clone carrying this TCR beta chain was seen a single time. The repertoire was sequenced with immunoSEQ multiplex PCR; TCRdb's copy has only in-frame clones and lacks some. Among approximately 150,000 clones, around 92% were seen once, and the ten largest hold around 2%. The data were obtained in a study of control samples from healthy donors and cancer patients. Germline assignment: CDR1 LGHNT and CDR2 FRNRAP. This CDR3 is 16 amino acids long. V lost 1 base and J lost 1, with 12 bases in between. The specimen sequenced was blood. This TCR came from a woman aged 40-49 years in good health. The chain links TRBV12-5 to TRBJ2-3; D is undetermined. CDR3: CASGLGQTEGTDTQYF. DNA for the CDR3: TGTGCTAGTGGTTTGGGTCAGACTGAGGGCACAGATACGCAGTATTTT.